What follows is one T cell receptor (beta chain) and its context. The antigen remains unidentified. The PCR used 60 Vbeta and 13 Jbeta primers. Generated by immunoSEQ multiplex PCR, the TCRdb table keeps only in-frame clones and is missing some. The sample shows approximately 150,000 clones, just under 80% of them seen only once. The CDR3 is 15 residues long. J was trimmed by 3 bases and V by 11 bases; bases with no gene match: 12. Germline V lookup: CDR1 ENHRY, CDR2 SYGVKD. These data come from a study of cytomegalovirus exposure and HLA in healthy donors. General study points: Reports showed the classifier diagnosing cytomegalovirus status with high specificity and sensitivity. The CMV antigen specificity of a few CMV-associated chains was confirmed through in vitro analysis.

J is TRBJ2-3 and V is TRBV10-3; TRBD1 matches at 9 bases. Sequencing was performed on PBMCs. The TCR was taken from a woman between 45 and 60 years old in good health and CMV-seropositive. The CDR3 spells CAARTGAVITDTQYF. The CDR3 DNA sequence: TGTGCCGCACGGACAGGGGCAGTAATAACAGATACGCAGTATTTT.